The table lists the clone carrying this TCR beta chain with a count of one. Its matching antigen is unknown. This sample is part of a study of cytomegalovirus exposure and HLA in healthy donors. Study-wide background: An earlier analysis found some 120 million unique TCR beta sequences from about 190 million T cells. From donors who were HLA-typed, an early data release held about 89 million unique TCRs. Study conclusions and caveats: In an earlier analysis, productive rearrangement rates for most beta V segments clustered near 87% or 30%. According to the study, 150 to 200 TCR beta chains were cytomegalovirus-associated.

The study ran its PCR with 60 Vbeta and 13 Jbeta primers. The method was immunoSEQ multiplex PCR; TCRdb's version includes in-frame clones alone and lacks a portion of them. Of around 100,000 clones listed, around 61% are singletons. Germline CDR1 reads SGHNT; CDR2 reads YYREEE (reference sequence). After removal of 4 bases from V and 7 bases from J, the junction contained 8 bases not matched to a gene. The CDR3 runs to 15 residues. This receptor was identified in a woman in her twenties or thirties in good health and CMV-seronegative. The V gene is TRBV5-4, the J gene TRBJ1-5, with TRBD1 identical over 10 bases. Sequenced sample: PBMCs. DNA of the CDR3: TGTGCCAGCAGCCCGGGACAGGGGTATGGGCAGCCCCAGCATTTT. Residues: CASSPGQGYGQPQHF.